This T cell receptor (beta chain) is from a study of blood T cell repertoires in COVID-19. Seattle enrolled patients during active infection and tracked them longitudinally. Germline values: CDR1 MDHEN, CDR2 SYDVKM. The length of the CDR3 is 15 residues. Trimming at V came to 6 bases and at J to 2 bases, leaving 5 bases not matched to a gene. Sequencing used immunoSEQ multiplex PCR; TCRdb keeps in-frame clones, though not all of them. The sample lists 51,000 or so clones, around 81% occurring once. The sample consisted of peripheral blood. V and J are TRBV28 and TRBJ2-1, with 9 bases that match TRBD2. The TCR originated in a woman of 80 years or more with COVID-19, enrolled during active disease. CDR3 in DNA: TGTGCCAGCAGCCATAGCGGGGGTGCCTACAATGAGCAGTTCTTC. Translated, it gives CASSHSGGAYNEQFF. Together with reference TRBV28 and TRBJ2-1, the CDR3 gives the full variable domain: DVKVTQSSRYLVKRTGEKVFLECVQDMDHENMFWYRQDPGLGLRLIYFSYDVKMKEKGDIPEGYSVSREKKERFSLILESASTNQTSMYLCASSHSGGAYNEQFFGPGTRLTVL.